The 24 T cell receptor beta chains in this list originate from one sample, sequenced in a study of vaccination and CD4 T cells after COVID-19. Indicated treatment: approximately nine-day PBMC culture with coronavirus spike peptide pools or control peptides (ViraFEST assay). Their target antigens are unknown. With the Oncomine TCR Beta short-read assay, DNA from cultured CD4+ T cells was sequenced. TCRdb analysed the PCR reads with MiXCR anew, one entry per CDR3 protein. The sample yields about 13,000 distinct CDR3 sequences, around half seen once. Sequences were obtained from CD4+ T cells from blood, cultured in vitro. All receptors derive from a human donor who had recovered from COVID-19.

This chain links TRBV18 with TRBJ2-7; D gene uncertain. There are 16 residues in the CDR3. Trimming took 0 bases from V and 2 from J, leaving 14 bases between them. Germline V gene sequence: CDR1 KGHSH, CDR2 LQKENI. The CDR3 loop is CASSPPGIGQAYEQYF. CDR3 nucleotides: TGTGCCAGCTCACCACCTGGGATAGGGCAAGCCTACGAGCAGTACTTC.

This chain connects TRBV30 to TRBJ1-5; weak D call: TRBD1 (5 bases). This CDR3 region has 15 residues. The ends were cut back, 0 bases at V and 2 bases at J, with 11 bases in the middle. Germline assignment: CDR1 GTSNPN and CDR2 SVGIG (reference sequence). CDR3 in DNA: TGTGCCTGGAGTGTCCGGGGGATCGGCAATCAGCCCCAGCATTTT. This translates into CAWSVRGIGNQPQHF.

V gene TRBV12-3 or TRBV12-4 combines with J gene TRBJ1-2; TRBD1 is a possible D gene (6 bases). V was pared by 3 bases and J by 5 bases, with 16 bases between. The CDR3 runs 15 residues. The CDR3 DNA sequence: TGTGCCAGCAGTTTCGACAGGCCTTCTAGGTATGGCTACACCTTC. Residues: CASSFDRPSRYGYTF.

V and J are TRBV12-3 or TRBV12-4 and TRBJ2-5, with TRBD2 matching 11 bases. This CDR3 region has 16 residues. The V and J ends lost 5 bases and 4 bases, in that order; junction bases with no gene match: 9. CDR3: CASSPSVAGGRETQYF. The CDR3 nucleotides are TGTGCCAGCAGTCCCAGTGTAGCGGGGGGGCGAGAGACCCAGTACTTC.

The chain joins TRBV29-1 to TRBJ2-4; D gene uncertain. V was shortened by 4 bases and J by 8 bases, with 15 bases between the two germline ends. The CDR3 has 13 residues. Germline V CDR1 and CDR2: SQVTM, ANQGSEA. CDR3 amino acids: CSVGSSGMDIQYF. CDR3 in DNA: TGCAGCGTTGGAAGTTCAGGCATGGACATTCAGTACTTC.

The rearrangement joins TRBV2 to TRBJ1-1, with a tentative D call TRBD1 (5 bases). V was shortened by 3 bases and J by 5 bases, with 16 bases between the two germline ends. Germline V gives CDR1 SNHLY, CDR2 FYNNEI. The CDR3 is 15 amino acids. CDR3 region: CASSEGPGSVTEAFF. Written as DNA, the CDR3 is TGTGCCAGCAGTGAGGGGCCGGGGTCGGTTACTGAAGCTTTCTTT. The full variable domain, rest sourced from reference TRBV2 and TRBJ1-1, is EPEVTQTPSHQVTQMGQEVILRCVPISNHLYFYWYRQILGQKVEFLVSFYNNEISEKSEIFDDQFSVERPDGSNFTLKIRSTKLEDSAMYFCASSEGPGSVTEAFFGQGTRLTVV.

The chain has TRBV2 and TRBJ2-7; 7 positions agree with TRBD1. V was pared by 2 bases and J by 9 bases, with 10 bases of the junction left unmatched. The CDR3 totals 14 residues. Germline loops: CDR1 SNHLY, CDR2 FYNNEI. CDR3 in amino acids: CASSEIQGPGVQYF. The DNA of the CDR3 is TGTGCCAGCAGTGAAATACAGGGGCCAGGGGTGCAGTACTTC.

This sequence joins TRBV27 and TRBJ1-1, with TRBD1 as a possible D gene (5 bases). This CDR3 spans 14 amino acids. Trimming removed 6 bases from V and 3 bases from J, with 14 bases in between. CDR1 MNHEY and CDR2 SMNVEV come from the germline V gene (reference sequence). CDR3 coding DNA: TGTGCCAGCAGGGCGGGGGGGAGGGACACTGAAGCTTTCTTT. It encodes CASRAGGRDTEAFF.

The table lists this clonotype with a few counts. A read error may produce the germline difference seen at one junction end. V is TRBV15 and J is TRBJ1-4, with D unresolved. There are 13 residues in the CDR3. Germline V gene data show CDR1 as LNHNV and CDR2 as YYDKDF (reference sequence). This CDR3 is CATSREGSEKLFF. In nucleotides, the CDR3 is TGTGCCACCAGCCGAGAGGGTAGTGAAAAACTGTTTTTT.

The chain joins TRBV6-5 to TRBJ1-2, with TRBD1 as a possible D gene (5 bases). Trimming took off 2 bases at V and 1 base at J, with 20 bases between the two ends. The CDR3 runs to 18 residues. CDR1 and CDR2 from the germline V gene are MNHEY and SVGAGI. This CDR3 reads CASSYRPGSRNGNYGYTF. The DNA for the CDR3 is TGTGCCAGCAGTTACCGACCAGGGTCCAGGAACGGTAACTATGGCTACACCTTC.

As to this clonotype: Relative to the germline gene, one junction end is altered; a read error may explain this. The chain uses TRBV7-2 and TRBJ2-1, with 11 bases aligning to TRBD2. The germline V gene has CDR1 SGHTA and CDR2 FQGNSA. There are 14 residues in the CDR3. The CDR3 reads CASSLAGGWNEQFF. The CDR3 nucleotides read TGTGCCAGCAGCCTAGCGGGGGGTTGGAATGAGCAGTTCTTC.

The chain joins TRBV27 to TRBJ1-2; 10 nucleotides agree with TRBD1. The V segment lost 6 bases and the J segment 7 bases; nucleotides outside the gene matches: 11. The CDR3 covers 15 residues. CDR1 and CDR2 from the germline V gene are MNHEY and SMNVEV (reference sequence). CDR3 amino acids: CASRIPGQGTTGYTF. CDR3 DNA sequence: TGTGCCAGCAGAATACCGGGACAGGGGACGACTGGCTACACCTTC.

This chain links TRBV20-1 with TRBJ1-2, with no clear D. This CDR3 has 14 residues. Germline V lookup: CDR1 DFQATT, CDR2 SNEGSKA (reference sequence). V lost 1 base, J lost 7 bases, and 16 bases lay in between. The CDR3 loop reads CSARGPGIYGGYTF. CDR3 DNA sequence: TGCAGTGCTAGAGGTCCGGGGATCTATGGTGGCTACACCTTC.

The CDR3 protein is CATSRGPGAVYEQYF. For the CDR3, the DNA is TGTGCCACCAGCAGGGGTCCGGGGGCTGTCTACGAGCAGTACTTC. The chain joins TRBV15 to TRBJ2-7, with D perhaps matching TRBD1 or TRBD2 (6 bases each). Looked up from germline, CDR1 is LNHNV and CDR2 is YYDKDF (reference sequence). V was pared by 3 bases and J by 3 bases, with 15 bases between. The CDR3 is made up of 15 amino acids.

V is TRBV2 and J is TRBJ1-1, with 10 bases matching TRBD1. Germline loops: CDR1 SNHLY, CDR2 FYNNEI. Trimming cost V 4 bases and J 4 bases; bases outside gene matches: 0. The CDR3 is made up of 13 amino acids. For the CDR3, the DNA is TGTGCCAGCAGTGGGACAGGGGGCACTGAAGCTTTCTTT. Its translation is CASSGTGGTEAFF.

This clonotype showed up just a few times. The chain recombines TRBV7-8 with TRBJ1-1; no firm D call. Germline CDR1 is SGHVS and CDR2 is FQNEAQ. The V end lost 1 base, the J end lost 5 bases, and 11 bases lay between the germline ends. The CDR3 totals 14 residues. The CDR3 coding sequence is TGTGCCAGCAGCTTAGGATCCATAGATACTGAAGCTTTCTTT. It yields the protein CASSLGSIDTEAFF.

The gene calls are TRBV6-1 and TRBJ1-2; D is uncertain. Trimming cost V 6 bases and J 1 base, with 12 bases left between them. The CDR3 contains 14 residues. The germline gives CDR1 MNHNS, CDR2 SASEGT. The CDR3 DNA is TGTGCCAGCAGCCAAGGGTCCGGTAACTATGGCTACACCTTC. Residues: CASSQGSGNYGYTF.

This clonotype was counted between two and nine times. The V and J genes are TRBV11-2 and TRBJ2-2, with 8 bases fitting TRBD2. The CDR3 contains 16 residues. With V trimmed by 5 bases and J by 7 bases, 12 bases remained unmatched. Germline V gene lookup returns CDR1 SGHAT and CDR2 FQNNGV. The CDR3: CASSLSGGRRNGELFF. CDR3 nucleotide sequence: TGTGCCAGCAGCCTATCGGGGGGGCGGCGGAACGGGGAGCTGTTTTTT.

Here the CDR3 reads CSARSYATGDNEQFF. The CDR3 DNA reads as TGCAGTGCTAGGAGTTATGCGACAGGGGACAATGAGCAGTTCTTC. This chain joins TRBV20-1 and TRBJ2-1, with 8 positions matching TRBD1. Germline lookup yields CDR1 DFQATT and CDR2 SNEGSKA (reference sequence). Losses at the gene ends were 3 bases for V and 5 bases for J; bases not matched to a gene: 9. The CDR3 is 15 residues long.

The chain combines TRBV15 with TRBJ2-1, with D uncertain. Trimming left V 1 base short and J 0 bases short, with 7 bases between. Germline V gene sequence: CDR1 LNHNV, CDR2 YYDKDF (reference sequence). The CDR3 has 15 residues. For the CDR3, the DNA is TGTGCCACCAGCAGAGTTCCAGCCTCCTACAATGAGCAGTTCTTC. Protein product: CATSRVPASYNEQFF.

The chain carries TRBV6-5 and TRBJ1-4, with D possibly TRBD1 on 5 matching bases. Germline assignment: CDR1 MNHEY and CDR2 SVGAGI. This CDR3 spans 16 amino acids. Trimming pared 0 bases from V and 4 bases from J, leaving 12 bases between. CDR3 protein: CASSYSSGGGNEKLFF. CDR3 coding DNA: TGTGCCAGCAGTTACTCATCTGGGGGTGGTAATGAAAAACTGTTTTTT.

CDR3 in amino acids: CASSQDRGQGEETQYF. For the CDR3, the DNA is TGCGCCAGCAGCCAAGATCGAGGACAGGGGGAAGAGACCCAGTACTTC. This chain connects TRBV4-1 to TRBJ2-5; 10 positions agree with TRBD1. Germline V gene sequence: CDR1 MGHRA, CDR2 YSYEKL. V lost 0 bases and J lost 3; bases outside the gene matches: 4. This CDR3 is 16 amino acids long.

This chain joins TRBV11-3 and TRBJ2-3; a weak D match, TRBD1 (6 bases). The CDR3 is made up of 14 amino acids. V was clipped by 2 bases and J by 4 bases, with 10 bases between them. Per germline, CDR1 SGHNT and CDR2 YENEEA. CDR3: CASSLPTGPDTQYF. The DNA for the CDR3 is TGTGCCAGCAGCTTACCGACAGGACCAGATACGCAGTATTTT.

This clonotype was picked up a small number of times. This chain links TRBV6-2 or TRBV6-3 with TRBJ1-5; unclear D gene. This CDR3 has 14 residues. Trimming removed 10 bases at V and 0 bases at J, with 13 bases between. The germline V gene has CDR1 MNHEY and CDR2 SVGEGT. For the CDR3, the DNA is TGTGCCACCACGGACGTTAATAGCAATCAGCCCCAGCATTTT. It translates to CATTDVNSNQPQHF.